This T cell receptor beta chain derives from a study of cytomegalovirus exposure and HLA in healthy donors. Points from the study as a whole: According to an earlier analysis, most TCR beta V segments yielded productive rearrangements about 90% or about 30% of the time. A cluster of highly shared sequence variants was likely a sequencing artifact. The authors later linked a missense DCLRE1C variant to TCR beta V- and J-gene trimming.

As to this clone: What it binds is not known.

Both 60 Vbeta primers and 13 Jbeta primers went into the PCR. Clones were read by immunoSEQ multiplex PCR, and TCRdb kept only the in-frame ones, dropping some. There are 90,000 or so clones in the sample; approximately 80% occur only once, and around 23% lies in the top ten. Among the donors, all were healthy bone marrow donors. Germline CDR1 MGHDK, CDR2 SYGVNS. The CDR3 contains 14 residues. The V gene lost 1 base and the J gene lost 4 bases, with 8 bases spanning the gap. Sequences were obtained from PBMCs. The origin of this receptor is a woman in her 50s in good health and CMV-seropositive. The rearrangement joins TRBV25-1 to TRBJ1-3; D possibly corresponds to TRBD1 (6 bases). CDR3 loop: CASSESGGGNTIYF. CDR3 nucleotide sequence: TGTGCCAGCAGTGAATCGGGGGGCGGAAACACCATATATTTT.